A selection of T cell receptor beta chains follows, all from one sample in a study of shared clonotypes between healthy human individuals. Profiled with immunoSEQ multiplex PCR; TCRdb holds only in-frame clones, not every one. The table records approximately 1.9 million clones, just over 90% of them present only once. Sequenced: naive CD8+ T cells from PBMCs. The receptor source for this set is a man aged 18 to 35 in good health. Some clones in this sample may be carry-over from other donors' samples. Both conserved end residues are part of each CDR3. The D gene is left open where the match is weak. The size field is filled for only some rows; it gives once, few, many or a size class.

j_call clone_size v_call d_call cdr3_aa cdr3_nt
TRBJ2-1 . TRBV4-1 . CASSQVDHSYNEQFF TGCGCCAGCAGCCAAGTGGACCACTCCTACAATGAGCAGTTCTTC
TRBJ1-6 . TRBV30 TRBD1 CAWATGITVYNSPLHF TGTGCCTGGGCGACAGGGATAACCGTCTATAATTCACCCCTCCACTTT
TRBJ1-2 . TRBV4-1 . CASSQDALRQESRYGYTF TGCGCCAGCAGCCAAGACGCCCTGAGACAGGAATCTCGGTATGGCTACACCTTC
TRBJ1-1 few TRBV30 . CAGRSNTEAFF TGTGCCGGACGATCAAACACTGAAGCTTTCTTT
TRBJ2-7 . TRBV7-8 . CASSPGRSSYEQYF TGTGCCAGCAGCCCCGGACGGAGCTCCTACGAGCAGTACTTC
TRBJ2-2 . TRBV19 . CASRPRRGELFF TGTGCCAGTAGGCCTAGGAGGGGGGAGCTGTTTTTT
TRBJ2-7 . TRBV7-9 . CASSRPLGGAYEQYF TGTGCCAGCAGCCGTCCCCTCGGCGGAGCCTACGAGCAGTACTTC
TRBJ2-1 . TRBV13 TRBD2 CASSLGLAGVNEQFF TGTGCCAGCAGCTTGGGGCTAGCGGGAGTGAATGAGCAGTTCTTC
TRBJ2-7 . TRBV27 . CASSRGESYEQYF TGTGCCAGCAGTCGCGGGGAGAGCTACGAGCAGTACTTC
TRBJ2-1 once TRBV5-6 TRBD2 CASSPGLAGPYFDEQFF TGTGCCAGCAGCCCGGGACTAGCGGGACCCTACTTCGATGAGCAGTTCTTC
TRBJ1-2 . TRBV29-1 TRBD1 CSVRDRERSNGYTF TGCAGCGTTCGGGACAGGGAACGATCAAATGGCTACACCTTC
TRBJ2-7 . TRBV5-5 TRBD2 CASSLWLAGGPTRYEQYF TGTGCCAGCAGCTTGTGGCTAGCGGGAGGGCCTACCCGCTACGAGCAGTACTTC
TRBJ1-2 . TRBV29-1 . CSVGEINYGYTF TGCAGCGTTGGGGAGATTAACTATGGCTACACCTTC
TRBJ1-1 . TRBV6-5 . CASSYRDGQNTEAFF TGTGCCAGCAGTTACCGGGACGGGCAGAACACTGAAGCTTTCTTT
TRBJ2-7 . TRBV7-8 TRBD2 CASSFRLAGGPYEQYF TGTGCCAGCAGCTTCCGACTAGCGGGAGGGCCTTACGAGCAGTACTTC
TRBJ2-5 . TRBV4-2 . CASSQVVRAETQYF TGTGCCAGCAGCCAAGTTGTGCGGGCAGAGACCCAGTACTTC
TRBJ2-5 once TRBV9 TRBD2 CASSVGTSGMETQYF TGTGCCAGCAGCGTAGGGACTAGCGGGATGGAGACCCAGTACTTC
TRBJ2-7 . TRBV7-9 . CASSLAVIAYEQYF TGTGCCAGCAGCTTAGCGGTTATAGCCTACGAGCAGTACTTC
TRBJ2-2 . TRBV19 TRBD2 CASTPAGGMGTGELFF TGTGCCAGTACCCCCGCGGGAGGTATGGGGACCGGGGAGCTGTTTTTT
TRBJ2-7 . TRBV10-2 . CASSDLRTGVYEQYF TGCGCCAGCAGTGACCTACGGACGGGAGTCTACGAGCAGTACTTC